These 21 T cell receptor beta chains originate from one sample sequenced in a study of shared clonotypes between healthy human individuals. Sequencing used immunoSEQ multiplex PCR; TCRdb keeps in-frame clones, though not all of them. In the table there are 400,000 to 500,000 clones, 76% of which are singletons. Source material: PBMCs. The receptors derive from a woman aged 40 to 50 in good health. Some clones in this sample may be carry-over from other donors' samples.

This clone was picked up many times. V gene TRBV5-1 combines with J gene TRBJ1-4; maybe TRBD1 (5 bases). Trimming took off 3 bases at V and 7 bases at J, with 16 bases between the two ends. The CDR3 consists of 15 residues. The germline gives CDR1 SGHRS, CDR2 YFSETQ. In DNA, the CDR3 is TGCGCCAGCAGCTCCTCTGGGGGGGTCGGTGAAAAACTGTTTTTT. It translates to CASSSSGGVGEKLFF.

Worth noting for this clone: This sample includes further DNA sequences coding for the same CDR3. V usage is TRBV10-2 and J usage is TRBJ2-5; 8 bases line up with TRBD2. The DNA end is a closer match to TRBJ2-7, so the J assignment may be wrong. Germline V lookup: CDR1 WSHSY, CDR2 SAAADI. The CDR3 contains 13 residues. The CDR3 loop reads CASRVAGSNEQYF. The CDR3 bases are TGCGCCAGCCGTGTAGCGGGAAGCAACGAGCAGTACTTC.

Remarks on this clone: Distinct nucleotide sequences in the sample also encode this CDR3. The V and J genes are TRBV28 and TRBJ2-1; D not certain. Germline V gene sequence: CDR1 MDHEN, CDR2 SYDVKM. CDR3 length: 12 amino acids. V was trimmed by 5 bases and J by 6 bases, leaving 8 bases between them. The CDR3 sequence is CASSPPGNEQFF. In DNA form, the CDR3 reads TGTGCCAGCAGTCCCCCAGGCAATGAGCAGTTCTTC.

About this clone itself: This sample also contains other DNA sequences that code for the same CDR3. This chain links TRBV7-9 with TRBJ2-1; D may correspond to TRBD1 or TRBD2 (5 bases each). Germline-derived CDR1 and CDR2 are SEHNR and FQNEAQ (reference sequence). The V end lost 0 bases, the J end lost 4 bases, and 7 bases lay between the germline ends. The CDR3 contains 14 residues. For the CDR3, the DNA is TGTGCCAGCAGCTTAGCGGGACGATACAATGAGCAGTTCTTC. Encoded protein: CASSLAGRYNEQFF. Supplemented by reference TRBV7-9 and TRBJ2-1, the full variable domain reads DTGVSQNPRHKITKRGQNVTFRCDPISEHNRLYWYRQTLGQGPEFLTYFQNEAQLEKSRLLSDRFSAERPKGSFSTLEIQRTEQGDSAMYLCASSLAGRYNEQFFGPGTRLTVL.

The chain recombines TRBV19 with TRBJ1-5; D not certain. Trimming removed 4 bases from V and 0 bases from J, with 4 bases in between. The CDR3 is made up of 13 amino acids. Germline CDR1 LNHDA, CDR2 SQIVND (reference sequence). CDR3 nucleotides: TGTGCCAGTAGTACAAATAGCAATCAGCCCCAGCATTTT. Translated, it gives CASSTNSNQPQHF.

The chain recombines TRBV7-9 with TRBJ2-7; TRBD2 agrees at 9 bases. Trimming took 3 bases from V and 5 from J; bases not matched to a gene: 5. Germline CDR1 is SEHNR and CDR2 is FQNEAQ (reference sequence). The length of the CDR3 is 14 residues. The CDR3, as DNA: TGTGCCAGCAGCTTTTCGGGACTAGCTCACGAGCAGTACTTC. It yields the protein CASSFSGLAHEQYF.

The chain carries TRBV19 and TRBJ1-5, with D uncertain. CDR3 length equals 16 residues. Germline CDR1 reads LNHDA; CDR2 reads SQIVND (reference sequence). The germline V and J ends were trimmed by 3 bases and 0 bases, with 12 bases remaining between them. The CDR3 region is CASSIRVPYSNQPQHF. The CDR3 nucleotides read TGTGCCAGTAGTATCCGGGTTCCCTATAGCAATCAGCCCCAGCATTTT.

This rearrangement joins TRBV28 to TRBJ1-1; the D gene is possibly TRBD1 (6 bases). This CDR3 has 16 residues. Germline values: CDR1 MDHEN, CDR2 SYDVKM. The V gene lost 1 base and the J gene lost 4 bases, with 16 bases spanning the gap. The CDR3 here is CASSLLSGGRGTEAFF. The DNA for the CDR3 is TGTGCCAGCAGTTTATTGTCCGGGGGCCGGGGCACTGAAGCTTTCTTT.

The V and J genes are TRBV5-1 and TRBJ2-7; D possibly uses TRBD1 or TRBD2 (5 bases each). V shed 4 bases and J shed 7 bases, with 18 bases lying between them. CDR3 length: 14 amino acids. Germline CDR1 is SGHRS and CDR2 is YFSETQ. CDR3 protein: CASSLRSGTEEQYF. CDR3 in DNA: TGCGCCAGCAGCCTGCGTTCAGGGACGGAAGAGCAGTACTTC.

Comment on this clone: The junction shows a germline mismatch at one end, possibly a read error. The rearrangement uses TRBV5-1 and TRBJ2-2, with D possibly TRBD2 on 5 matching bases. The germline V gene encodes CDR1 SGHRS and CDR2 YFSETQ. This CDR3 is 15 amino acids long. CDR3 nucleotides: TGCGCCAGCAGCTCAACTGCCGCGAACACCGGGGAGCTGCTTTTT. Translating gives CASSSTAANTGELLF.

V usage is TRBV4-2 and J usage is TRBJ2-3; D gene ambiguous. Germline-derived CDR1 and CDR2 are LGHNA and YNFKEQ. CDR3 length: 16 amino acids. Trimming removed 0 bases from V and 2 bases from J, with 12 bases in between. CDR3: CASSQDWARPTDTQYF. The DNA of the CDR3 is TGTGCCAGCAGCCAAGATTGGGCTCGACCCACAGATACGCAGTATTTT.

This clone was seen just once. The chain has TRBV27 and TRBJ2-7; 10 bases match TRBD2. The CDR3 is 13 residues long. CDR1 is MNHEY and CDR2 is SMNVEV in the germline V gene (reference sequence). V was clipped by 5 bases and J by 7 bases; unmatched bases: 5. Here the CDR3 DNA reads TGTGCCAGCAGTCTAGCGGGAGTAAGGGAGCAGTACTTC. Its protein is CASSLAGVREQYF.

The chain combines TRBV5-1 with TRBJ2-3; tentative D call: TRBD2 (6 bases). Trimming took off 4 bases at V and 3 bases at J, with 18 bases between the two ends. The CDR3 loop spans 16 amino acids. CDR1 is SGHRS and CDR2 is YFSETQ in the germline V gene. CDR3 nucleotides: TGCGCCAGCAGCGTCGGTCTCCGGGGAGGTACAGATACGCAGTATTTT. Translating it yields CASSVGLRGGTDTQYF.

V and J are TRBV2 and TRBJ2-5; TRBD1 aligns across 10 bases. Trimming removed 4 bases from V and 4 bases from J; junction bases left unmatched: 6. This CDR3 is 15 amino acids long. CDR1 is SNHLY and CDR2 is FYNNEI in the germline V gene. CDR3 residues: CASSVSDRGGETQYF. The CDR3 coding sequence is TGTGCCAGCAGTGTATCGGACAGGGGGGGAGAGACCCAGTACTTC.

The chain carries TRBV5-1 and TRBJ2-7; D is unclear. Germline-derived CDR1 and CDR2 are SGHRS and YFSETQ. The V end was cut by 3 bases, the J end by 5 bases, with 6 bases between. The CDR3 is 11 residues long. In DNA, the CDR3 is TGCGCCAGCAGCTCCCATAACGAGCAGTACTTC. Its translation is CASSSHNEQYF.

The chain carries TRBV4-2 and TRBJ2-1, with 7 positions matching TRBD2. Trimming took 4 bases from V and 0 from J; bases not matched to a gene: 6. This CDR3 contains 16 residues. Per germline, CDR1 LGHNA and CDR2 YNFKEQ. CDR3 sequence: CASSPNPSGSYNEQFF. CDR3 in DNA: TGTGCCAGCAGCCCGAATCCTAGCGGCTCCTACAATGAGCAGTTCTTC.

Details on this clone: The likely explanation is a read error, given a far larger clone one base away. This chain links TRBV18 with TRBJ1-1, with D perhaps TRBD1 (6 bases). CDR1 is KGHSH and CDR2 is LQKENI in the germline V gene. The length of the CDR3 is 18 residues. In nucleotides, the CDR3 is TGTGCCAGCTCACCCTCCGGGGGGCCCGAGGGACCGAACACTGAAGCTTCCTTT. Translating gives CASSPSGGPEGPNTEASF.

This chain links TRBV19 with TRBJ2-7, with 7 bases identical to TRBD1. The length of the CDR3 is 13 residues. V gave up 5 bases and J gave up 4 bases; unmatched junction bases: 5. Per germline, CDR1 LNHDA and CDR2 SQIVND (reference sequence). The chain's CDR3 is CASSVDRDYEQYF. As DNA, the CDR3 is TGTGCCAGTAGTGTCGACAGGGATTACGAGCAGTACTTC. The full variable domain, rest sourced from reference TRBV19 and TRBJ2-7, is DGGITQSPKYLFRKEGQNVTLSCEQNLNHDAMYWYRQDPGQGLRLIYYSQIVNDFQKGDIAEGYSVSREKKESFPLTVTSAQKNPTAFYLCASSVDRDYEQYFGPGTRLTVT.

This clone has just a few counts. CDR3 in amino acids: CASSRLAGGLQYF. CDR3 DNA sequence: TGTGCCAGCAGCCGACTAGCGGGAGGGTTGCAGTACTTC. The gene calls are TRBV11-3 and TRBJ2-7, with 14 bases lining up with TRBD2. The germline V gene has CDR1 SGHNT and CDR2 YENEEA. This CDR3 contains 13 residues. The V and J ends lost 5 bases and 9 bases, in that order; junction bases with no gene match: 3. Supplemented by reference TRBV11-3 and TRBJ2-7, the full variable domain reads EAGVVQSPRYKIIEKKQPVAFWCNPISGHNTLYWYLQNLGQGPELLIRYENEEAVDDSQLPKDRFSAERLKGVDSTLKIQPAELGDSAVYLCASSRLAGGLQYFGPGTRLTVT.

The V call is TRBV28, the J call TRBJ2-3, with TRBD2 identical over 10 bases. The CDR3 covers 16 residues. Trimming removed 7 bases from V and 3 bases from J; junction bases left unmatched: 10. Germline CDR1 and CDR2: MDHEN and SYDVKM. DNA for the CDR3: TGTGCCAGCACAAAAGGGGGTAGCGGGAGGACAGATACGCAGTATTTT. As protein: CASTKGGSGRTDTQYF.

The chain recombines TRBV19 with TRBJ1-1, with 7 bases matching TRBD1. The V gene end was trimmed by 7 bases and the J gene end by 3 bases; junction bases not matched to a gene: 11. Germline CDR1 is LNHDA and CDR2 is SQIVND (reference sequence). CDR3 length: 15 amino acids. CDR3 sequence: CASNARQGGYTEAFF. Here the CDR3 DNA reads TGTGCCAGTAACGCGAGACAGGGTGGGTACACTGAAGCTTTCTTT.